The clone carrying this T cell receptor beta chain was seen many times. What it recognizes is unknown. The data belong to a study of regulatory T cells in long-lasting Graves disease. Study-level background: Patients met the persistent Graves' disease definition after over 5 years of antithyroid drugs with positive TSH receptor antibodies. Findings of the study overall: Persistent disease preferred TRBV28, TRBJ1-2 and TRBJ2-5; new disease, TRBV20-1 and TRBJ2-1.

The CDR3 runs to 12 residues. In germline, CDR1 is SQVTM, CDR2 ANQGSEA. Trimming took 4 bases from V and 6 from J, leaving 9 bases between them. According to the study, TCR beta libraries were built with iRepertoire HTBI primers and CDR3-region Arm-PCR. TCRdb used MiXCR to reprocess the multiplex PCR reads, holding one entry per CDR3 protein. The table shows hundreds of thousands of distinct CDR3 sequences, with less than 25% occurring only once. The sample's time point: persistent/refractory GD, antithyroid drugs over 5 years with positive TRAb. Extracted RNA from PBMCs served as the source of the TCR library. Graves' disease was diagnosed by American Thyroid Association guidelines. Each of the patients was recruited from an endocrinology department situated in Xi'an, China.

The TCR was taken from a female donor with Graves disease. The rearrangement links TRBV29-1 to TRBJ2-2; D not certain. Material: peripheral blood mononuclear cells (PBMCs), obtained when the disease was refractory, from a patient treated with antithyroid drugs. DNA for the CDR3: TGCAGCGTTGGACTGTCTCCCGGGGAGCTGTTTTTT. Translating it yields CSVGLSPGELFF.